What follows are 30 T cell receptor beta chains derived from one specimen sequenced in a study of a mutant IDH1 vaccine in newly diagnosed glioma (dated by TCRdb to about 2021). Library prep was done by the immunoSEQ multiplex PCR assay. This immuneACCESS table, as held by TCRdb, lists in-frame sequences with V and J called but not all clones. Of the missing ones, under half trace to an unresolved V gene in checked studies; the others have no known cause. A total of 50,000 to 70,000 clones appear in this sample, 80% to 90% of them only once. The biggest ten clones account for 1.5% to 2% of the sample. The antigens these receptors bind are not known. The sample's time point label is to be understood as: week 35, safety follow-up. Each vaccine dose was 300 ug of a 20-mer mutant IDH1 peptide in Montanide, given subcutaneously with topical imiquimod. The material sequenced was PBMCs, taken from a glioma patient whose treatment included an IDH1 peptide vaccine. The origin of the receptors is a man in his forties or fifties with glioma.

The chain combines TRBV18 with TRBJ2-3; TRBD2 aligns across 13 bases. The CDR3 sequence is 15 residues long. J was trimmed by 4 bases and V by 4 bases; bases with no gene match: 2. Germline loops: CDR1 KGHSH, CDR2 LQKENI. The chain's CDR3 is CASSRLAGGADTQYF. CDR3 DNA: TGTGCCAGCTCACGACTAGCGGGAGGAGCAGATACGCAGTATTTT.

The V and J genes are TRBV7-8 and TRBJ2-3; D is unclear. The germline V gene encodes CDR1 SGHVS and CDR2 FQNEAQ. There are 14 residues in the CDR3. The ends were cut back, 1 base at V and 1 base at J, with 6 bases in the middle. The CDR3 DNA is TGTGCCAGCAGCTTAGTCCTTCGCACAGATACGCAGTATTTT. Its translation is CASSLVLRTDTQYF.

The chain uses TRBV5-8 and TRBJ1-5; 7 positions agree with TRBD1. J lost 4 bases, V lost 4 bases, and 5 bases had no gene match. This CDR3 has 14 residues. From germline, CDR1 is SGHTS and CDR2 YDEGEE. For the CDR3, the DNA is TGTGCCAGCAGCCTTAGACAGGGTAATCAGCCCCAGCATTTT. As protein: CASSLRQGNQPQHF.

CDR3 amino acids: CASSPQTVANYGYTF. CDR3 in DNA: TGTGCCAGCAGCCCCCAGACAGTAGCTAACTATGGCTACACCTTC. The chain links TRBV2 to TRBJ1-2; D perhaps matches TRBD1 (5 bases). Germline V gene sequence: CDR1 SNHLY, CDR2 FYNNEI. The CDR3 extends over 15 amino acids. Deletions cut 6 bases from V and 0 bases from J, with 14 bases between. Together with reference TRBV2 and TRBJ1-2, the CDR3 gives the full variable domain: EPEVTQTPSHQVTQMGQEVILRCVPISNHLYFYWYRQILGQKVEFLVSFYNNEISEKSEIFDDQFSVERPDGSNFTLKIRSTKLEDSAMYFCASSPQTVANYGYTFGSGTRLTVV.

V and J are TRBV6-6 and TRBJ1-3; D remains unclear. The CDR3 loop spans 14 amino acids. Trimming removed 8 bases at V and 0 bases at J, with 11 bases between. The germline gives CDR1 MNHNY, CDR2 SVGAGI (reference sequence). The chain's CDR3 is CASLKWDSGNTIYF. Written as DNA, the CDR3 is TGTGCCAGCCTAAAGTGGGACTCTGGAAACACCATATATTTT.

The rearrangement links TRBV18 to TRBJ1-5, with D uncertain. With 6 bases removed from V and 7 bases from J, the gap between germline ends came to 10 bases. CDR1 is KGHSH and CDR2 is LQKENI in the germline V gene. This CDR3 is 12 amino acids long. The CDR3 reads CASSLRGQPQHF. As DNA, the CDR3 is TGTGCCAGCTCTCTCCGAGGGCAGCCCCAGCATTTT.

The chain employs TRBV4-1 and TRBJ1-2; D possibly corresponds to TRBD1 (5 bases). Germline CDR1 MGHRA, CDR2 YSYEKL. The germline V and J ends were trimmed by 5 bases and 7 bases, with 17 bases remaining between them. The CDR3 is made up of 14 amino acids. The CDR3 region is CASSSTGTPSGYTF. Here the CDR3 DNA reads TGCGCCAGCAGCTCCACCGGGACCCCCTCTGGCTACACCTTC.

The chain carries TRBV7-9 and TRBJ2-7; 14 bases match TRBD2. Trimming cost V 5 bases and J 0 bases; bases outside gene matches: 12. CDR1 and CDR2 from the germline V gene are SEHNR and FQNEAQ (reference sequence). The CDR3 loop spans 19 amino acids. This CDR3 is CASSPRTSGRPYHSYEQYF. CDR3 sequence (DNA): TGTGCCAGCAGCCCCCGGACTAGCGGGAGGCCGTACCACTCCTACGAGCAGTACTTC.

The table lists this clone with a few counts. The CDR3 DNA sequence: TGTGCCAGCTCACCACAAGCCACAGGGGGTTACTACGAGCAGTACTTC. This gives the protein CASSPQATGGYYEQYF. V usage is TRBV18 and J usage is TRBJ2-7, with 8 bases matching TRBD1. Unmatched junction bases numbered 8, after V lost 1 base and J lost 3 bases. CDR1 and CDR2 from the germline V gene are KGHSH and LQKENI. This CDR3 is 16 amino acids long. Full variable domain (missing parts from reference TRBV18 and TRBJ2-7): NAGVMQNPRHLVRRRGQEARLRCSPMKGHSHVYWYRQLPEEGLKFMVYLQKENIIDESGMPKERFSAEFPKEGPSILRIQQVVRGDSAAYFCASSPQATGGYYEQYFGPGTRLTVT.

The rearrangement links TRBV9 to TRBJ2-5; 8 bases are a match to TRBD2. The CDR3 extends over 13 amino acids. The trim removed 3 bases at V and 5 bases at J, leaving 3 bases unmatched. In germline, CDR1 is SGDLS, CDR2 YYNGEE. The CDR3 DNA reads TGTGCCAGCAGCGCCCCGGGGGGGGAGACCCAGTACTTC. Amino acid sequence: CASSAPGGETQYF. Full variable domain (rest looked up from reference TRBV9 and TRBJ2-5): DSGVTQTPKHLITATGQRVTLRCSPRSGDLSVYWYQQSLDQGLQFLIQYYNGEERAKGNILERFSAQQFPDLHSELNLSSLELGDSALYFCASSAPGGETQYFGPGTRLLVL.

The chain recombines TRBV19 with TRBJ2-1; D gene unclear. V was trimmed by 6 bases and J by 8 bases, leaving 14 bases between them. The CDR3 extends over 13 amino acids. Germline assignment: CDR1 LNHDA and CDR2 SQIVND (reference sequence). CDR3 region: CASRTPERYEQFF. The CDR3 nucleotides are TGTGCCAGTAGGACCCCTGAGAGGTATGAGCAGTTCTTC.

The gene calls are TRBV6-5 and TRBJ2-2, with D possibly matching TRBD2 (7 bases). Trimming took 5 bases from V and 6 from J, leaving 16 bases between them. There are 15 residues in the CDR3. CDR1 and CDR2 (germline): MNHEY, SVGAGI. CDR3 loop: CASSKGGPRPGELFF. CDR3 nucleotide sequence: TGTGCCAGCAGTAAGGGGGGGCCAAGACCCGGGGAGCTGTTTTTT.

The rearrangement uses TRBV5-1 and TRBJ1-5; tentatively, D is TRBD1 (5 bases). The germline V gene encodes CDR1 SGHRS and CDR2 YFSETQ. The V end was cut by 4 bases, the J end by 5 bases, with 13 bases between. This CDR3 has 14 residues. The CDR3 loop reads CASSPRGTDQPQHF. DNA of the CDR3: TGCGCCAGCAGCCCCCGGGGGACGGATCAGCCCCAGCATTTT.

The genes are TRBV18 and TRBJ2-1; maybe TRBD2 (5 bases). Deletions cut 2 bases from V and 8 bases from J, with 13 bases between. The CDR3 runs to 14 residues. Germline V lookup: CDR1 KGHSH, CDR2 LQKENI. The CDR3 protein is CASSPGLARDEQFF. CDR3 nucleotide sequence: TGTGCCAGCTCACCAGGGCTAGCCCGCGATGAGCAGTTCTTC.

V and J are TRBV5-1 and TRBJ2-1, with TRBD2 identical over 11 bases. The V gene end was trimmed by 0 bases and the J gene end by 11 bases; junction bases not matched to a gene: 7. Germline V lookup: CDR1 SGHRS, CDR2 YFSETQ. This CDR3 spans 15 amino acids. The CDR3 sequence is CASSLGLAGKGKQFF. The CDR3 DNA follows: TGCGCCAGCAGCTTGGGACTAGCGGGAAAAGGAAAGCAGTTCTTC.

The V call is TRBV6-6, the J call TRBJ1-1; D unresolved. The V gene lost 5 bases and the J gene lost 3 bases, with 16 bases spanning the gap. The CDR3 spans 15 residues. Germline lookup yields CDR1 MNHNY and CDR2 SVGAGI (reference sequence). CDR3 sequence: CASSRNWGRDTEAFF. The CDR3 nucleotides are TGTGCCAGCAGTCGAAACTGGGGAAGGGACACTGAAGCTTTCTTT.

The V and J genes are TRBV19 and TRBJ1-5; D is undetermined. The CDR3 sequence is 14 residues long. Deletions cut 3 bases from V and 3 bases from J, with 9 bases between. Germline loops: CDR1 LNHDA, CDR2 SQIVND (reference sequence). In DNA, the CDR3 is TGTGCCAGTAGTATGGGAGTCCCCAATCAGCCCCAGCATTTT. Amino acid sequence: CASSMGVPNQPQHF.

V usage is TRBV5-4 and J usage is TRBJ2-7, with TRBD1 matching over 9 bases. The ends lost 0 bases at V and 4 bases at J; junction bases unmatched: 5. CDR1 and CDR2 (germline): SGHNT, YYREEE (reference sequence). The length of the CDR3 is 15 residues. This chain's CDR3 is CASSLAGTGRYEQYF. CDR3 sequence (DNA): TGTGCCAGCAGCTTGGCCGGGACAGGGCGGTACGAGCAGTACTTC. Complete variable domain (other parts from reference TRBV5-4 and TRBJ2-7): ETGVTQSPTHLIKTRGQQVTLRCSSQSGHNTVSWYQQALGQGPQFIFQYYREEENGRGNFPPRFSGLQFPNYSSELNVNALELDDSALYLCASSLAGTGRYEQYFGPGTRLTVT.

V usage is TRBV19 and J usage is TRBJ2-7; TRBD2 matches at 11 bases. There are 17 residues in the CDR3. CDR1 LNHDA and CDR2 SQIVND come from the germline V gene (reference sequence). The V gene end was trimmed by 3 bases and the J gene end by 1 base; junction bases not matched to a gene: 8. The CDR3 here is CASSIQSSGRISYEQYF. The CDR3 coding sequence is TGTGCCAGTAGTATCCAATCTAGCGGGAGGATATCCTACGAGCAGTACTTC.

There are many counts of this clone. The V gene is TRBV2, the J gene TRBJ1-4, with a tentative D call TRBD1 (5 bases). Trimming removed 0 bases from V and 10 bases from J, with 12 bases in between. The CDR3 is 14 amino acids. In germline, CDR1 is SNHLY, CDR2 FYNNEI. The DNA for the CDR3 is TGTGCCAGCAGTGAAGCGGGGCAGCCAGGAAAACTGTTTTTT. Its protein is CASSEAGQPGKLFF.

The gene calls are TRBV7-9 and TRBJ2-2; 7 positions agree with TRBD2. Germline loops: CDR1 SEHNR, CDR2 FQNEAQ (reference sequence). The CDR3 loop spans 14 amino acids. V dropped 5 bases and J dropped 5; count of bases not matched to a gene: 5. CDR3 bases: TGTGCCAGCAGCCCTGTGGGGGGGACCGGGGAGCTGTTTTTT. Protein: CASSPVGGTGELFF.

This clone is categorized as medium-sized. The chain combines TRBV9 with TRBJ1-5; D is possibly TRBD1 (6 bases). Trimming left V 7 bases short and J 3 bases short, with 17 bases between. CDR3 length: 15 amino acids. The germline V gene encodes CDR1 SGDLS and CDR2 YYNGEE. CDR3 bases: TGTGCCAGCTCCCTAGGCGGGGGCCCCAATCAGCCCCAGCATTTT. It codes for CASSLGGGPNQPQHF.

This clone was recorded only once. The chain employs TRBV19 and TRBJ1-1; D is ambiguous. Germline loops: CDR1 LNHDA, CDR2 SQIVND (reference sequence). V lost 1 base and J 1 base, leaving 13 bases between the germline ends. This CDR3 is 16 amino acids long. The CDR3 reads CASSIVRAASNTEAFF. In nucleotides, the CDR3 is TGTGCCAGTAGTATAGTGCGGGCCGCTTCGAACACTGAAGCTTTCTTT.

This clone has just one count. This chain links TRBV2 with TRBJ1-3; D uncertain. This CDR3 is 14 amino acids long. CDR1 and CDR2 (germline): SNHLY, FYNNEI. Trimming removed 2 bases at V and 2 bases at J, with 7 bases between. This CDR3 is CASSERTAGNTIYF. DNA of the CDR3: TGTGCCAGCAGTGAAAGGACCGCTGGAAACACCATATATTTT. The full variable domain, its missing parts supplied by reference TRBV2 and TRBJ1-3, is EPEVTQTPSHQVTQMGQEVILRCVPISNHLYFYWYRQILGQKVEFLVSFYNNEISEKSEIFDDQFSVERPDGSNFTLKIRSTKLEDSAMYFCASSERTAGNTIYFGEGSWLTVV.

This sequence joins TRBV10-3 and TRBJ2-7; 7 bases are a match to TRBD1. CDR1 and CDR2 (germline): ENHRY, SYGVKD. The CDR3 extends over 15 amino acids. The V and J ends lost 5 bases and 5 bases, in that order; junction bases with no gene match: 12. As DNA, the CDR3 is TGTGCCATCAGTAACCGGGACAGTAGAGCCAACGAGCAGTACTTC. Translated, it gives CAISNRDSRANEQYF.

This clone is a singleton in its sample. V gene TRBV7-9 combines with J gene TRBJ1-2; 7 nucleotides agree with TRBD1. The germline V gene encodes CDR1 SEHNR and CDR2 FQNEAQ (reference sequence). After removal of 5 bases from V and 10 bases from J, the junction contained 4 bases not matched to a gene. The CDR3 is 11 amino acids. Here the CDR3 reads CASSRDSTYTF. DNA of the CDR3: TGTGCCAGCAGCAGGGACAGCACCTACACCTTC. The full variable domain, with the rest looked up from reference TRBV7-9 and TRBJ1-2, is DTGVSQNPRHKITKRGQNVTFRCDPISEHNRLYWYRQTLGQGPEFLTYFQNEAQLEKSRLLSDRFSAERPKGSFSTLEIQRTEQGDSAMYLCASSRDSTYTFGSGTRLTVV.

CDR3 sequence reads: CATSRVRGRRNNEQFF. CDR3 DNA: TGTGCCACCAGCAGAGTACGCGGGAGAAGGAACAATGAGCAGTTCTTC. V and J are TRBV15 and TRBJ2-1; 7 bases are a match to TRBD2. Germline V gene lookup returns CDR1 LNHNV and CDR2 YYDKDF (reference sequence). The ends lost 1 base at V and 5 bases at J; junction bases unmatched: 8. The CDR3 has 16 residues. The whole variable domain, remainder taken from reference TRBV15 and TRBJ2-1, is DAMVIQNPRYQVTQFGKPVTLSCSQTLNHNVMYWYQQKSSQAPKLLFHYYDKDFNNEADTPDNFQSRRPNTSFCFLDIRSPGLGDTAMYLCATSRVRGRRNNEQFFGPGTRLTVL.

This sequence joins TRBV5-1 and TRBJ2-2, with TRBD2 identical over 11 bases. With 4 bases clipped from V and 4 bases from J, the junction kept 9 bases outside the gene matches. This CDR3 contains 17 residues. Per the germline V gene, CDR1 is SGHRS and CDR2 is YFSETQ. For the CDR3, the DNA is TGCGCCAGCAGCCCAGGACTCGGGACTAGCGGCACCGGGGAGCTGTTTTTT. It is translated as CASSPGLGTSGTGELFF.

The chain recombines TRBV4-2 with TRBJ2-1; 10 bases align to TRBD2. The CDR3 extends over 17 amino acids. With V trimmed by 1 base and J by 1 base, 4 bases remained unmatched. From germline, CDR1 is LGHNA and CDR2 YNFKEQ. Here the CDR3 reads CASSQASGSWSYNEQFF. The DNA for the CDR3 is TGTGCCAGCAGCCAAGCTAGCGGGAGTTGGTCCTACAATGAGCAGTTCTTC.

This chain's CDR3 is CASSHISYEQYF. The CDR3 DNA reads TGTGCCAGCAGCCATATATCCTACGAGCAGTACTTC. The V and J genes are TRBV7-2 and TRBJ2-7, with D unclear. CDR1 and CDR2 (germline): SGHTA, FQGNSA. V dropped 5 bases and J dropped 1 base, with 6 bases sitting between them. The CDR3 is made up of 12 amino acids.